Listed below are T cell receptor beta chains from one sample, sequenced in a study of cytomegalovirus exposure and HLA in healthy donors. The protocol was immunoSEQ multiplex PCR, while the TCRdb copy is restricted to in-frame clones and leaves out a portion. The table shows 150,000 to 200,000 clones, with around four fifths occurring only once. Sequencing was carried out using PBMCs. Source of these receptors: a woman aged 55 to 70 in good health and CMV-seropositive. CDR3s leave out the opening cysteine and the closing phenylalanine or tryptophan.

v_gene	j_gene	CDR3aa
TRBV7-9	TRBJ1-5	ASARGPGTQPQH
TRBV7-3	TRBJ2-7	ASSFGTTPGEQY
TRBV7-8	TRBJ2-1	ASSFLLPTSGKDNEQF
TRBV19	TRBJ2-3	ASSIRRGFRSDTQY
TRBV4-1	TRBJ2-7	ASSQVRQGYEQY
TRBV28	TRBJ1-6	ASSAGTGNNSPLH
TRBV19	TRBJ2-7	ASSPSGAYEQY
TRBV5-1	TRBJ2-1	ASSGGGMDNEQF
TRBV27	TRBJ2-7	ASSSGTSGREQY
TRBV5-1	TRBJ2-3	ASSLVQGSTDTQY
TRBV6-1	TRBJ2-2	ASIFDSLTGELF
TRBV4-1	TRBJ2-1	ASSQDGTTYNEQF
TRBV5-4	TRBJ2-5	ASSSGGGETQY
TRBV5-1	TRBJ2-7	ASSLSGGSSYEQY
TRBV7-8	TRBJ2-2	ASSLTGPGELF